The 27 T cell receptor beta chains presented below share a single source sample, sequenced in a study of cytomegalovirus exposure and HLA in healthy donors. PCR involved 60 Vbeta and 13 Jbeta primers. Here immunoSEQ multiplex PCR was the method, and the copy in TCRdb shows in-frame clones only, minus some. The sample yields just over 150,000 clones, approximately 84% seen once. Sequenced: PBMCs. All receptors come from a male donor in good health and CMV-seropositive.

The chain recombines TRBV27 with TRBJ1-5; D unclear. This CDR3 has 14 amino acids. V lost 0 bases and J 3 bases, leaving 6 bases between the germline ends. The germline CDR1 and CDR2 sequences are MNHEY and SMNVEV (reference sequence). The CDR3 loop reads CASSLSRYNQPQHF. CDR3 coding DNA: TGTGCCAGCAGTTTATCCAGGTACAATCAGCCCCAGCATTTT.

The V and J genes are TRBV13 and TRBJ2-1, with D unresolved. This CDR3 region has 14 residues. Germline values: CDR1 PRHDT, CDR2 FYEKMQ (reference sequence). V was cut by 0 bases and J by 8 bases, with 11 bases left in between. The CDR3 DNA reads as TGTGCCAGCAGCTTAGGGATTATTCAGTATGAGCAGTTCTTC. This translates into CASSLGIIQYEQFF. Drawing the rest from reference TRBV13 and TRBJ2-1, the complete variable domain is AAGVIQSPRHLIKEKRETATLKCYPIPRHDTVYWYQQGPGQDPQFLISFYEKMQSDKGSIPDRFSAQQFSDYHSELNMSSLELGDSALYFCASSLGIIQYEQFFGPGTRLTVL.

This chain connects TRBV19 to TRBJ1-1; TRBD1 aligns across 11 bases. The germline V gene encodes CDR1 LNHDA and CDR2 SQIVND (reference sequence). V dropped 1 base and J dropped 5; count of bases not matched to a gene: 6. This CDR3 region has 16 residues. CDR3: CASSIVRDRGGTEAFF. For the CDR3, the DNA is TGTGCCAGTAGTATAGTGAGGGACAGGGGGGGGACTGAAGCTTTCTTT.

V usage is TRBV13 and J usage is TRBJ2-3; no firm D call. This CDR3 contains 15 residues. V dropped 1 base and J dropped 1 base, with 9 bases sitting between them. The V gene's germline CDR1 is PRHDT and CDR2 FYEKMQ (reference sequence). CDR3 loop: CASSLEEVRTDTQYF. The CDR3, as DNA: TGTGCCAGCAGCTTAGAAGAGGTACGCACAGATACGCAGTATTTT.

As to this clone: The junction and the germline gene differ at one end; a read error may be behind it. The chain employs TRBV7-3 and TRBJ2-4, with unresolved D. Germline CDR1 is SGHTA and CDR2 is FQGTGA. The CDR3 is 15 residues long. CDR3 sequence: CSSSLDSTAKNIQYF. In DNA, the CDR3 is TGTTCCAGCAGCTTAGATAGTACAGCCAAAAACATTCAGTACTTC.

This clone has just one count. The CDR3 DNA follows: TGTGCCGTCTCTGGAGAGGGTTCTGGGGCCAACGTCCTGACTTTC. Its translation is CAVSGEGSGANVLTF. This chain uses TRBV15 with TRBJ2-6; tentatively, D is TRBD2 (5 bases). V shed 11 bases and J shed 1 base, with 15 bases lying between them. The germline CDR1 and CDR2 sequences are LNHNV and YYDKDF (reference sequence). The CDR3 contains 15 residues.

This clone was recorded a few times. V usage is TRBV13 and J usage is TRBJ2-7; D may be TRBD2 (6 bases). The CDR3 has 15 amino acids. Germline V gene sequence: CDR1 PRHDT, CDR2 FYEKMQ (reference sequence). Trimming stripped 2 bases from V and 3 bases from J, with 14 bases between. The CDR3: CASSLKAGIGYEQYF. The CDR3 region has the DNA TGTGCCAGCAGCTTAAAGGCGGGGATAGGCTACGAGCAGTACTTC.

V and J are TRBV2 and TRBJ2-7; D uncertain. V was trimmed by 7 bases and J by 6 bases, leaving 7 bases between them. Germline V CDR1 and CDR2: SNHLY, FYNNEI. CDR3 length: 10 residues. This CDR3 is CASTLLEQYF. The CDR3, as DNA: TGTGCCAGCACCTTACTCGAGCAGTACTTC.

The genes are TRBV6-1 and TRBJ1-5; D is uncertain. Germline V gene lookup returns CDR1 MNHNS and CDR2 SASEGT. The ends were cut back, 4 bases at V and 3 bases at J, with 7 bases in the middle. There are 13 residues in the CDR3. Here the CDR3 DNA reads TGTGCCAGCAGTGGGGAGTACAATCAGCCCCAGCATTTT. It encodes CASSGEYNQPQHF.

This clone was detected only once. CDR3 protein: CAGSSYNEQFF. The CDR3 DNA follows: TGTGCTGGGAGCTCCTACAATGAGCAGTTCTTC. The chain uses TRBV28 and TRBJ2-1; a weak D match, TRBD2 (5 bases). The germline V gene encodes CDR1 MDHEN and CDR2 SYDVKM. This CDR3 is built from 11 residues.

This clone has only a few counts. The gene calls are TRBV2 and TRBJ1-4; 7 positions agree with TRBD1. The CDR3 has 14 amino acids. Germline V gene lookup returns CDR1 SNHLY and CDR2 FYNNEI. The ends lost 7 bases at V and 4 bases at J; junction bases unmatched: 6. The CDR3 loop is CASILRQGNEKLFF. The CDR3, as DNA: TGTGCCAGCATACTCAGACAGGGTAATGAAAAACTGTTTTTT.

CDR3 DNA sequence: TGCAGTGGACTGGAGGAGACCCAGTACTTC. This translates into CSGLEETQYF. V and J are TRBV20-1 and TRBJ2-5; unclear D gene. Per the germline V gene, CDR1 is DFQATT and CDR2 is SNEGSKA (reference sequence). V lost 7 bases to trimming and J lost 5 bases, with 8 bases between them. The CDR3 extends over 10 amino acids.

This chain joins TRBV7-8 and TRBJ2-7, with D perhaps matching TRBD2 (6 bases). Per the germline V gene, CDR1 is SGHVS and CDR2 is FQNEAQ. Trimming took off 1 base at V and 0 bases at J, with 10 bases between the two ends. The CDR3 totals 15 residues. The CDR3 loop is CASSLVSGVSYEQYF. CDR3 bases: TGTGCCAGCAGCTTAGTATCGGGGGTCTCCTACGAGCAGTACTTC. The full variable domain, with the rest looked up from reference TRBV7-8 and TRBJ2-7, is GAGVSQSPRYKVAKRGQDVALRCDPISGHVSLFWYQQALGQGPEFLTYFQNEAQLDKSGLPSDRFFAERPEGSVSTLKIQRTQQEDSAVYLCASSLVSGVSYEQYFGPGTRLTVT.

This chain joins TRBV6-7 and TRBJ2-5; 8 nucleotides match TRBD1. The J call may be wrong; the DNA end is better matched by TRBJ2-7. TRBV6-7 falls under the ORF class, with uncertain function. The length of the CDR3 is 16 residues. The CDR3 loop reads CASSYSGTGIPYEQYF. The CDR3 region has the DNA TGTGCCAGCAGTTACTCTGGGACAGGCATACCTTACGAGCAGTACTTC.

A single count supports this clone. The chain joins TRBV28 to TRBJ2-7, with 10 bases matching TRBD1. The trim removed 7 bases at V and 3 bases at J, leaving 9 bases unmatched. There are 15 residues in the CDR3. Germline V lookup: CDR1 MDHEN, CDR2 SYDVKM. The DNA of the CDR3 is TGTGCCAGCAACCAGCTCCGGACAGGGGGCTACGAGCAGTACTTC. Translating gives CASNQLRTGGYEQYF. Together with reference TRBV28 and TRBJ2-7, the CDR3 gives the full variable domain: DVKVTQSSRYLVKRTGEKVFLECVQDMDHENMFWYRQDPGLGLRLIYFSYDVKMKEKGDIPEGYSVSREKKERFSLILESASTNQTSMYLCASNQLRTGGYEQYFGPGTRLTVT.

The chain carries TRBV9 and TRBJ2-2; TRBD2 might be the D (5 bases). V dropped 3 bases and J dropped 2 bases, with 17 bases sitting between them. The CDR3 has 17 amino acids. Germline CDR1 SGDLS, CDR2 YYNGEE. The CDR3, as DNA: TGTGCCAGCAGCGGGAGGACTGAAAAGGGAAACACCGGGGAGCTGTTTTTT. The encoded protein is CASSGRTEKGNTGELFF.

V usage is TRBV27 and J usage is TRBJ2-7, with D uncertain. The CDR3 has 14 amino acids. Germline V gene lookup returns CDR1 MNHEY and CDR2 SMNVEV (reference sequence). V dropped 6 bases and J dropped 3 bases, with 15 bases sitting between them. CDR3 region: CASSPVRPHYEQYF. The CDR3 bases are TGTGCCAGCAGCCCCGTCAGGCCGCACTACGAGCAGTACTTC.

This rearrangement joins TRBV6-4 to TRBJ2-1, with 10 bases that match TRBD2. This CDR3 has 15 residues. With V trimmed by 6 bases and J by 7 bases, 9 bases remained unmatched. Germline V lookup: CDR1 MRHNA, CDR2 SNTAGT. The CDR3 nucleotides are TGTGCCAGCAGCGCCGGGACTAGCGTTAGGAATGAGCAGTTCTTC. Translated: CASSAGTSVRNEQFF.

The chain carries TRBV13 and TRBJ2-5; maybe TRBD1 (5 bases). The CDR3 is 13 amino acids. V was pared by 5 bases and J by 5 bases, with 12 bases between. Germline V gene lookup returns CDR1 PRHDT and CDR2 FYEKMQ (reference sequence). CDR3 bases: TGTGCCAGCAGCCCAGGGCCGGAGGAGACCCAGTACTTC. Its protein product is CASSPGPEETQYF.

Comments on this clone: This clone may be a read error of a much larger clone one base away. Other DNA sequences in the sample encode the same CDR3. This chain links TRBV6-6 with TRBJ1-4; D not resolved. This CDR3 spans 15 amino acids. Trimming took 2 bases from V and 0 from J, leaving 7 bases between them. Germline CDR1 reads MNHNY; CDR2 reads SVGAGI (reference sequence). The CDR3 bases are TGTGCCAGCAGTTACGGGCCTGCAACTAATGAAAAACTGTTTTTT. Amino acid sequence: CASSYGPATNEKLFF.

This chain joins TRBV30 and TRBJ1-4; no clear D gene. CDR3 size: 13 residues. Germline CDR1 is GTSNPN and CDR2 is SVGIG (reference sequence). Trimming pared 2 bases from V and 8 bases from J, leaving 12 bases between. CDR3 in DNA: TGTGCCTGGAGTTTCAGACGCGGCGAAAAACTGTTTTTT. Translated, it gives CAWSFRRGEKLFF.

This clone was counted a few times. The rearrangement links TRBV5-8 to TRBJ1-4; 11 bases fit TRBD1. Unmatched junction bases numbered 7, after V lost 4 bases and J lost 8 bases. This CDR3 has 15 residues. Germline values: CDR1 SGHTS, CDR2 YDEGEE. The CDR3 DNA is TGTGCCAGCAGCCCGGGGACAGGGGGAGACGAAAAACTGTTTTTT. It is translated as CASSPGTGGDEKLFF.

The V and J genes are TRBV28 and TRBJ2-2, with 12 bases that match TRBD2. V dropped 5 bases and J dropped 3; count of bases not matched to a gene: 10. CDR1 MDHEN and CDR2 SYDVKM come from the germline V gene. CDR3 length: 18 residues. Here the CDR3 reads CASSPHEGLAGDTGELFF. DNA of the CDR3: TGTGCCAGCAGTCCCCACGAGGGACTAGCGGGTGACACCGGGGAGCTGTTTTTT. Full variable domain (outside the CDR3, taken from reference TRBV28 and TRBJ2-2): DVKVTQSSRYLVKRTGEKVFLECVQDMDHENMFWYRQDPGLGLRLIYFSYDVKMKEKGDIPEGYSVSREKKERFSLILESASTNQTSMYLCASSPHEGLAGDTGELFFGEGSRLTVL.

V and J are TRBV25-1 and TRBJ2-1, with D perhaps matching TRBD2 (6 bases). The CDR3 runs 13 residues. Trimming pared 6 bases from V and 13 bases from J, leaving 19 bases between. Germline CDR1 MGHDK, CDR2 SYGVNS. The CDR3 DNA reads as TGTGCCAGCAGCGAGCGGGTGACACTAAGACAGTTCTTC. Amino acid sequence: CASSERVTLRQFF.

Points on this clone: A read error may produce the germline difference seen at one junction end. The V and J genes are TRBV7-9 and TRBJ2-7, with 10 bases lining up with TRBD2. Germline-derived CDR1 and CDR2 are SEHNR and FQNEAQ (reference sequence). The CDR3 covers 18 residues. The CDR3 DNA is TGTTCCAGCAGTCCTACAGGGAGAGCGGGAGGGCTTGACTACGAGCAGTACTTC. This gives the protein CSSSPTGRAGGLDYEQYF.

V gene TRBV5-6 combines with J gene TRBJ2-1; D is perhaps TRBD2 (6 bases). V was cut by 4 bases and J by 3 bases, with 14 bases left in between. The germline gives CDR1 SGHDT, CDR2 YYEEEE. This CDR3 comprises 15 residues. The CDR3 sequence: CASSVSGSFYNEQFF. The CDR3 DNA follows: TGTGCCAGCAGCGTTAGCGGATCCTTCTACAATGAGCAGTTCTTC.

V and J are TRBV2 and TRBJ2-7; 14 bases line up with TRBD2. Germline lookup yields CDR1 SNHLY and CDR2 FYNNEI. This CDR3 has 16 residues. J was trimmed by 4 bases and V by 5 bases; bases with no gene match: 7. As DNA, the CDR3 is TGTGCCAGCAGTACGACTAGCGGGAGGGCCTTATACGAGCAGTACTTC. It codes for CASSTTSGRALYEQYF. Based on the CDR3 plus reference TRBV2 and TRBJ2-7, the full variable domain is EPEVTQTPSHQVTQMGQEVILRCVPISNHLYFYWYRQILGQKVEFLVSFYNNEISEKSEIFDDQFSVERPDGSNFTLKIRSTKLEDSAMYFCASSTTSGRALYEQYFGPGTRLTVT.